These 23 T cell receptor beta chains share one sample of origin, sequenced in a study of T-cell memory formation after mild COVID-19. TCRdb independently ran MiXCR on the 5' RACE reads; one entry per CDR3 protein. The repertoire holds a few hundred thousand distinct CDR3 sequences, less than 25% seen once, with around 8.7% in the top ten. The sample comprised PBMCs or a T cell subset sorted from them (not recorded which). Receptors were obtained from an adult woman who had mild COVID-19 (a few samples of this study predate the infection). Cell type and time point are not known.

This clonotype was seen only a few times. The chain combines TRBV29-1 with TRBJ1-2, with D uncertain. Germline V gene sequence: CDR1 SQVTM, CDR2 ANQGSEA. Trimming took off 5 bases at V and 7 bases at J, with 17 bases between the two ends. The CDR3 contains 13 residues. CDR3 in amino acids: CSVPTWVESGYTF. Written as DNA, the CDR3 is TGCAGCGTTCCGACGTGGGTCGAGTCTGGCTACACCTTC.

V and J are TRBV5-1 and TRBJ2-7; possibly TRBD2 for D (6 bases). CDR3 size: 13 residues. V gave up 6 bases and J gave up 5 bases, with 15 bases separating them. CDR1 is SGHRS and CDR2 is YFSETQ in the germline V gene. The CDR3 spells CASTGGAGDEQYF. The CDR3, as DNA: TGCGCCAGCACGGGCGGGGCCGGGGACGAGCAGTACTTC.

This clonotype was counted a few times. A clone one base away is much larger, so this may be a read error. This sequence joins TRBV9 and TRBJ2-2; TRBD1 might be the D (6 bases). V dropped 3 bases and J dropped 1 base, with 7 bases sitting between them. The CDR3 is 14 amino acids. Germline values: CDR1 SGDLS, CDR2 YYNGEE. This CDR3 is CASSAQGNTGELFF. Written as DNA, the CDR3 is TGTGCCAGCAGCGCACAGGGGAACACCGGGGAGCTGTTTTTT.

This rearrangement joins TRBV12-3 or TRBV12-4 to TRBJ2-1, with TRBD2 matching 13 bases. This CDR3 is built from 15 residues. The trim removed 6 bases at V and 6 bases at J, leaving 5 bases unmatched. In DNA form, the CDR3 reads TGTGCCAGCAGGCCCGGGACTAGCGGGATCAATGAGCAGTTCTTC. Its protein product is CASRPGTSGINEQFF.

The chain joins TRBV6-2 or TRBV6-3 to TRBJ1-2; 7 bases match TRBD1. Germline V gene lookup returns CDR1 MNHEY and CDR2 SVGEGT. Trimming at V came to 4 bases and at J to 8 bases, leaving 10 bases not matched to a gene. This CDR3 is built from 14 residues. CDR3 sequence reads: CASSSAGQYSGYTF. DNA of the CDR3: TGTGCCAGCAGTTCCGCGGGACAGTACTCCGGCTACACCTTC.

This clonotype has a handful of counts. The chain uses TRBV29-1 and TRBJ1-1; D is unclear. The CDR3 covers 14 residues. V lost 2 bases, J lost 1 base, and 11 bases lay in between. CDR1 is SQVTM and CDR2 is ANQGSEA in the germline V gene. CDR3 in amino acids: CSVEPGSGNTEAFF. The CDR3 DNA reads TGCAGCGTTGAACCGGGGTCAGGGAACACTGAAGCTTTCTTT.

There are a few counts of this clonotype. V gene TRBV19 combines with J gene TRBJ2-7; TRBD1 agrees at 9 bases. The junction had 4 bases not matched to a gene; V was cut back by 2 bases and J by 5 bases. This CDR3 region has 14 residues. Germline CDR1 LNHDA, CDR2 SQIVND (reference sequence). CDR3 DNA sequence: TGTGCCAGTAGTATAACACAGGGGGCGAACGAGCAGTACTTC. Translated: CASSITQGANEQYF.

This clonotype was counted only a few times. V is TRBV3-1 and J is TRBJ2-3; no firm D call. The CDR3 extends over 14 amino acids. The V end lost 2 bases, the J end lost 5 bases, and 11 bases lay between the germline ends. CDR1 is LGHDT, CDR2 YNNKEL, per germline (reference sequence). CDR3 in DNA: TGTGCCAGCAGCCAATACCTGTCTGGAGATACGCAGTATTTT. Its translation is CASSQYLSGDTQYF.

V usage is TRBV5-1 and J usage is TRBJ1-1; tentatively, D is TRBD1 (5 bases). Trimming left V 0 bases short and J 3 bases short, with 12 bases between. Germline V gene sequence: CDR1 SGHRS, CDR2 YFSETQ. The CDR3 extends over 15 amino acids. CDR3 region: CASSLDALRDTEAFF. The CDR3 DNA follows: TGCGCCAGCAGCTTGGATGCGCTCAGGGACACTGAAGCTTTCTTT. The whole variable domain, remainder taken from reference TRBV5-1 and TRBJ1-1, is KAGVTQTPRYLIKTRGQQVTLSCSPISGHRSVSWYQQTPGQGLQFLFEYFSETQRNKGNFPGRFSGRQFSNSRSEMNVSTLELGDSALYLCASSLDALRDTEAFFGQGTRLTVV.

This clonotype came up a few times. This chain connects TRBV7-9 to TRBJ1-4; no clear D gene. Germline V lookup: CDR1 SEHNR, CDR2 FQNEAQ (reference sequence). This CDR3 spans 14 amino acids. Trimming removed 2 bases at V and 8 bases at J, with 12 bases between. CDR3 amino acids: CASSLSGNGEKLFF. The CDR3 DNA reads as TGTGCCAGCAGCTTATCGGGAAACGGAGAAAAACTGTTTTTT.

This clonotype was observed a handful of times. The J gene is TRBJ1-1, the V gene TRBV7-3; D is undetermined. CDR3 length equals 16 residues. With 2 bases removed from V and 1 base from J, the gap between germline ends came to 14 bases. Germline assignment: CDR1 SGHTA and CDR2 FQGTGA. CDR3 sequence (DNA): TGTGCCAGCAGCTTAGCCCCAGGTTTGAGGAACACTGAAGCTTTCTTT. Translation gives CASSLAPGLRNTEAFF.

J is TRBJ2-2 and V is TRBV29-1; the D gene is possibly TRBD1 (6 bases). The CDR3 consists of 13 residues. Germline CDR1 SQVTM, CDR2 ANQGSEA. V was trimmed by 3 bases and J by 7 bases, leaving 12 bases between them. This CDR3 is CSVETTGNGELFF. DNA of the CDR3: TGCAGCGTTGAGACCACAGGGAACGGGGAGCTGTTTTTT.

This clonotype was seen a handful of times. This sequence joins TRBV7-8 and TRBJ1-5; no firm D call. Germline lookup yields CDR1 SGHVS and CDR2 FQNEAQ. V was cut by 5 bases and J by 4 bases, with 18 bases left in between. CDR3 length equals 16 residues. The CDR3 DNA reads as TGTGCCAGCAGCCCGCGAATGAGCCAGGCAAATCAGCCCCAGCATTTT. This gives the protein CASSPRMSQANQPQHF.

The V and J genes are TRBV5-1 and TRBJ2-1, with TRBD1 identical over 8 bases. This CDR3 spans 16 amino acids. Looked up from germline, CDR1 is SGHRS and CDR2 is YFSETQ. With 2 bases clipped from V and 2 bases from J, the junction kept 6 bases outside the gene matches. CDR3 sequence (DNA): TGCGCCAGCAGCTTACAGGGGGATCTAACCTACAATGAGCAGTTCTTC. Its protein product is CASSLQGDLTYNEQFF.

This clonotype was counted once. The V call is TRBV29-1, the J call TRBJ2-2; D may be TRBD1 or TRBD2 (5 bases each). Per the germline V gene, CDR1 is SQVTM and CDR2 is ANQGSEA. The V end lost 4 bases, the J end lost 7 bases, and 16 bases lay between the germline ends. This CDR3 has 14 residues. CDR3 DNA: TGCAGCGTTGTCGGGCAGGGAGTAGACGGGGAGCTGTTTTTT. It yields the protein CSVVGQGVDGELFF.

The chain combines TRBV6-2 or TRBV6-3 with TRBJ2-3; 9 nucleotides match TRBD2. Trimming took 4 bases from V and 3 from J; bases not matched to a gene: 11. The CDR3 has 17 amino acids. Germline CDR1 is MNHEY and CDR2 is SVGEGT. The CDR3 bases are TGTGCCAGCAGTTTCGCCCTAGTAGCGGGAGAAACAGATACGCAGTATTTT. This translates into CASSFALVAGETDTQYF.

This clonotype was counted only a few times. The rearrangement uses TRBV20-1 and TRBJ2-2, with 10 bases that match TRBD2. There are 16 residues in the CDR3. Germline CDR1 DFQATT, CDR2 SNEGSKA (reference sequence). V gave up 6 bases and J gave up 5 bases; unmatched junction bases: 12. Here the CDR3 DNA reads TGCAGTGCGGTGGCGTTGCTAGCGGGGGTTACCGGGGAGCTGTTTTTT. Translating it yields CSAVALLAGVTGELFF.

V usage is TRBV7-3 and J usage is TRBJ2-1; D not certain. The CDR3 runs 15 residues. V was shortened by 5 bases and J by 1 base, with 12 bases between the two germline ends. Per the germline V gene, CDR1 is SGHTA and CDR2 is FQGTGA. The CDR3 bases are TGTGCCAGCAGCCTCAAGGGAACATCCTACAATGAGCAGTTCTTC. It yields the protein CASSLKGTSYNEQFF.

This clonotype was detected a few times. DNA for the CDR3: TGTGCCAGCAGCTCTAGATTGGGATGGGACAATGAGCAGTTCTTC. It encodes CASSSRLGWDNEQFF. This chain uses TRBV7-9 with TRBJ2-1; the D is unclear. The CDR3 has 15 amino acids. Germline lookup yields CDR1 SEHNR and CDR2 FQNEAQ (reference sequence). V was pared by 4 bases and J by 5 bases, with 15 bases between.

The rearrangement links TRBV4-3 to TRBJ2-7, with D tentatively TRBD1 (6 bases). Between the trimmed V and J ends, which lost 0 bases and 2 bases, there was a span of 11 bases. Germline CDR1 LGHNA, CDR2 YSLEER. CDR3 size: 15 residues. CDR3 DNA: TGCGCCAGCAGCCAAGAGGACAGTTTCGCCTACGAGCAGTACTTC. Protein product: CASSQEDSFAYEQYF.

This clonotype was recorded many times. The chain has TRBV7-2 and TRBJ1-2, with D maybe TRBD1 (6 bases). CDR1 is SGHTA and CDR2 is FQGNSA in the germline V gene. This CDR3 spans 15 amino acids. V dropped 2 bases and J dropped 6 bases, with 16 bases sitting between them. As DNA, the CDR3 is TGTGCCAGCAGCTTATCACAAGGACAGATTAATGGCTACACCTTC. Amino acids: CASSLSQGQINGYTF.

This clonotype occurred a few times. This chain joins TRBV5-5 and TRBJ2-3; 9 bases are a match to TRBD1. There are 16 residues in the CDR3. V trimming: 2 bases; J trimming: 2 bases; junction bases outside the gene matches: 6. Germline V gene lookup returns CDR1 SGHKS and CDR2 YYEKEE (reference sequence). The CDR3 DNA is TGTGCCAGCAGCTTTCGGGGGACAGGGCTCACAGATACGCAGTATTTT. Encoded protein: CASSFRGTGLTDTQYF.

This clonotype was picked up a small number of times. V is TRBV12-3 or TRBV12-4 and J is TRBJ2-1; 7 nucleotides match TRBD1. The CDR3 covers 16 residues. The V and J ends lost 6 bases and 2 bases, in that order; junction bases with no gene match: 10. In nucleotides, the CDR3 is TGTGCCAGCAGCTTAAGGGGGACAGAGCCCTACAATGAGCAGTTCTTC. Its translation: CASSLRGTEPYNEQFF.